The 13 T cell receptor beta chains listed next were all sequenced from one sample in a study of blood T cell repertoires in COVID-19. Clones were sequenced by immunoSEQ multiplex PCR, and TCRdb holds only the in-frame ones, with some missing. The profile covers about 89,000 clones, with approximately 88% appearing a single time and over 0.35% taken by the ten largest. Sequencing was done on a sample of peripheral blood. Source of these receptors: a man aged 55 to 69 with acute or convalescent COVID-19.

The chain recombines TRBV5-1 with TRBJ1-1; D might be TRBD1 (6 bases). Germline CDR1 reads SGHRS; CDR2 reads YFSETQ. There are 15 residues in the CDR3. The V end was cut by 3 bases, the J end by 5 bases, with 17 bases between. In nucleotides, the CDR3 is TGCGCCAGCAGCTCCGCACAGGGTTTTAAGACTGAAGCTTTCTTT. It is translated as CASSSAQGFKTEAFF. The full variable domain, with the rest looked up from reference TRBV5-1 and TRBJ1-1, is KAGVTQTPRYLIKTRGQQVTLSCSPISGHRSVSWYQQTPGQGLQFLFEYFSETQRNKGNFPGRFSGRQFSNSRSEMNVSTLELGDSALYLCASSSAQGFKTEAFFGQGTRLTVV.

This chain joins TRBV10-3 and TRBJ1-5; 7 bases match TRBD1. From germline, CDR1 is ENHRY and CDR2 SYGVKD. The CDR3 is 13 amino acids. V lost 10 bases and J lost 2; bases outside the gene matches: 5. The CDR3: CATHQGGNQPQHF. Written as DNA, the CDR3 is TGTGCCACTCATCAGGGGGGCAATCAGCCCCAGCATTTT.

The gene calls are TRBV19 and TRBJ2-7, with 10 bases that match TRBD1. J lost 1 base, V lost 4 bases, and 4 bases had no gene match. The CDR3 is 15 amino acids. Germline lookup yields CDR1 LNHDA and CDR2 SQIVND (reference sequence). CDR3 protein: CASSTRDRGSYEQYF. CDR3 coding DNA: TGTGCCAGTAGTACGCGGGACAGGGGTTCCTACGAGCAGTACTTC.

J is TRBJ2-5 and V is TRBV5-4, with D maybe TRBD1 (5 bases). Germline lookup yields CDR1 SGHNT and CDR2 YYREEE (reference sequence). The V and J ends lost 2 bases and 4 bases respectively, with 12 bases between them. The CDR3 loop spans 14 amino acids. CDR3 residues: CASSLRGRGETQYF. The CDR3 region has the DNA TGTGCCAGCAGCTTAAGGGGTAGGGGAGAGACCCAGTACTTC.

CDR3: CASSLAVDRGLSSYEQYF. The CDR3 DNA reads TGTGCCAGCAGCTTGGCTGTGGACAGGGGCCTGAGCTCCTACGAGCAGTACTTC. The chain employs TRBV5-5 and TRBJ2-7, with TRBD1 matching over 9 bases. The length of the CDR3 is 18 residues. The germline CDR1 and CDR2 sequences are SGHKS and YYEKEE (reference sequence). V dropped 0 bases and J dropped 0; count of bases not matched to a gene: 10.

This chain joins TRBV20-1 and TRBJ2-1, with D possibly TRBD2 on 5 matching bases. The V and J ends lost 0 bases and 14 bases respectively, with 11 bases between them. The germline gives CDR1 DFQATT, CDR2 SNEGSKA (reference sequence). The CDR3 has 11 amino acids. DNA for the CDR3: TGCAGTGCTAGAGATCCCCGGGGTGAGTTCTTC. It specifies CSARDPRGEFF.

The chain has TRBV5-1 and TRBJ1-5, with 9 bases lining up with TRBD1. Per germline, CDR1 SGHRS and CDR2 YFSETQ. V was clipped by 0 bases and J by 3 bases; unmatched bases: 1. This CDR3 comprises 15 residues. The CDR3 sequence: CASSLGTGDNQPQHF. The CDR3 coding sequence is TGCGCCAGCAGCTTGGGGACAGGGGACAATCAGCCCCAGCATTTT.

The V gene is TRBV5-1, the J gene TRBJ2-3; 8 bases line up with TRBD2. Per the germline V gene, CDR1 is SGHRS and CDR2 is YFSETQ. This CDR3 has 16 residues. J lost 4 bases, V lost 6 bases, and 13 bases had no gene match. The CDR3 DNA reads as TGCGCCAGCATCCTTACTCCGGGGGGGCGAGCAGATACGCAGTATTTT. It translates to CASILTPGGRADTQYF.

The chain couples TRBV14 to TRBJ2-1, with D maybe TRBD2 (5 bases). Per the germline V gene, CDR1 is SGHDN and CDR2 is FVKESK. Trimming shortened V by 4 bases and J by 4 bases, and 17 bases separated the two germline ends. The CDR3 contains 16 residues. CDR3: CASSPRRGPLYNEQFF. DNA for the CDR3: TGTGCCAGCAGCCCTAGGAGAGGGCCCCTGTACAATGAGCAGTTCTTC. Full variable domain (remainder filled in from reference TRBV14 and TRBJ2-1): EAGVTQFPSHSVIEKGQTVTLRCDPISGHDNLYWYRRVMGKEIKFLLHFVKESKQDESGMPNNRFLAERTGGTYSTLKVQPAELEDSGVYFCASSPRRGPLYNEQFFGPGTRLTVL.

Regarding this clone: This sample includes further DNA sequences coding for the same CDR3. The rearrangement joins TRBV5-1 to TRBJ1-1, with 7 bases aligning to TRBD1. Germline CDR1 SGHRS, CDR2 YFSETQ. The CDR3 consists of 14 residues. Germline trimming cut 7 bases from V and 2 bases from J; bases unmatched to any gene: 8. CDR3 residues: CASSPRTGNTEAFF. The CDR3 DNA follows: TGCGCCAGCTCGCCCAGGACAGGAAACACTGAAGCTTTCTTT.

The chain couples TRBV19 to TRBJ2-7; 9 bases fit TRBD1. The CDR3 sequence is 16 residues long. Germline values: CDR1 LNHDA, CDR2 SQIVND (reference sequence). V lost 3 bases to trimming and J lost 2 bases; unmatched junction nucleotides: 8. The CDR3 DNA sequence: TGTGCCAGTAGTATCAAACACGGGACAGGGACCTACGAGCAGTACTTC. Its translation: CASSIKHGTGTYEQYF.

The chain combines TRBV5-6 with TRBJ2-1; perhaps TRBD2 as D (6 bases). The length of the CDR3 is 18 residues. V was cut by 1 base and J by 2 bases, with 19 bases left in between. Germline-derived CDR1 and CDR2 are SGHDT and YYEEEE. CDR3 region: CASSLSLALGRAYNEQFF. The CDR3 DNA reads as TGTGCCAGCAGCTTGAGTCTAGCGCTAGGTCGGGCCTACAATGAGCAGTTCTTC. Looking up the rest from reference TRBV5-6 and TRBJ2-1 gives the full variable domain: DAGVTQSPTHLIKTRGQQVTLRCSPKSGHDTVSWYQQALGQGPQFIFQYYEEEERQRGNFPDRFSGHQFPNYSSELNVNALLLGDSALYLCASSLSLALGRAYNEQFFGPGTRLTVL.

This sequence joins TRBV3-1 (or the pseudogene TRBV3-2) and TRBJ2-3; the match to TRBD2 covers 9 bases. The germline V gene has CDR1 LGHDT and CDR2 YNNKEL (reference sequence). The V segment lost 4 bases and the J segment 5 bases; nucleotides outside the gene matches: 10. This CDR3 is built from 16 residues. CDR3 coding DNA: TGTGCCAGCAGCCGTTCTCTCGTACTAGCGGGAGATACGCAGTATTTT. Protein sequence: CASSRSLVLAGDTQYF.